This T cell receptor (beta chain) was retrieved from a study of T-cell memory formation after mild COVID-19. Trimming took off 0 bases at V and 6 bases at J, with 9 bases between the two ends. Germline lookup yields CDR1 SGHNT and CDR2 YYREEE (reference sequence). This CDR3 is built from 14 residues. TCRdb re-called the 5' RACE reads through MiXCR, storing one row per CDR3 protein. Of fewer than 150,000 distinct CDR3 sequences detected, 20% to 25% appear once; the ten largest clones hold about 42%. This clonotype has a handful of counts. Material for sequencing was PBMCs or a T cell subset sorted from them (not recorded which). The sequence was collected from a man aged 18 to 29 who had mild COVID-19 (a few samples of this study predate the infection). Cell type and time point are not known. This sequence joins TRBV5-4 and TRBJ1-4; a possible D gene is TRBD1 (6 bases). The CDR3 coding sequence is TGTGCCAGCAGCTTGGAAGCAGGGGATGAAAAACTGTTTTTT. It codes for CASSLEAGDEKLFF.